The 15 T cell receptor beta chains listed next were all sequenced from one sample in a study of T-cell reconstitution after alpha-beta-depleted transplantation in children. Researchers prepared the TCRbeta library using unique molecular identifiers, the study reports. MiXCR, run by TCRdb on the PCR reads, gives a single entry per CDR3 protein. Of roughly 610,000 distinct CDR3 sequences in the sample, approximately 10% are singletons; the top ten hold about 4%. This material consisted of PBMCs from the stem cell graft donor, taken from the stem cell graft. These receptors all stem from a human donor who donated a stem cell graft to a child with acute myeloid leukemia.

This clonotype was observed at least ten times. The chain joins TRBV6-5 to TRBJ2-1, with 10 bases aligning to TRBD1. In germline, CDR1 is MNHEY, CDR2 SVGAGI. V lost 0 bases to trimming and J lost 3 bases; unmatched junction nucleotides: 8. The CDR3 sequence is 18 residues long. The CDR3 sequence is CASSYSSRQGAHYNEQFF. CDR3 coding DNA: TGTGCCAGCAGTTACTCGAGTCGACAGGGGGCCCACTACAATGAGCAGTTCTTC.

This clonotype has a count of ten or more. The CDR3 DNA reads as TGTGCCAGCAGCTTAGTTGTTAGCGGGAGGGCCGAGCAGTACTTC. Its translation: CASSLVVSGRAEQYF. This chain joins TRBV7-2 and TRBJ2-7, with 11 bases aligning to TRBD2. V was pared by 1 base and J by 6 bases, with 5 bases of the junction left unmatched. The CDR3 spans 15 residues. Per germline, CDR1 SGHTA and CDR2 FQGNSA.

There are a few counts of this clonotype. V usage is TRBV12-3 or TRBV12-4 and J usage is TRBJ2-3; D may be TRBD1 or TRBD2 (5 bases each). This CDR3 has 19 amino acids. Trimming left V 3 bases short and J 1 base short, with 23 bases between. The CDR3 here is CASSFGNLFGTLGTDTQYF. The CDR3 nucleotides are TGTGCCAGCAGTTTCGGGAATTTATTCGGGACGCTCGGCACAGATACGCAGTATTTT.

The sample holds many counts of this clonotype. J is TRBJ1-6 and V is TRBV7-9, with D hard to call. Trimming shortened V by 3 bases and J by 6 bases, and 9 bases separated the two germline ends. From germline, CDR1 is SEHNR and CDR2 FQNEAQ (reference sequence). The CDR3 has 14 residues. In DNA, the CDR3 is TGTGCCAGCAGCTTCAGAACTACTAATTCACCCCTCCACTTT. The encoded protein is CASSFRTTNSPLHF.

The chain employs TRBV7-9 and TRBJ2-7; D uncertain. Germline loops: CDR1 SEHNR, CDR2 FQNEAQ (reference sequence). V was pared by 1 base and J by 12 bases, with 10 bases between. CDR3 length equals 11 residues. CDR3 residues: CASSLVPPLYF. In DNA form, the CDR3 reads TGTGCCAGCAGCTTAGTCCCACCACTGTACTTC.

The CDR3 loop reads CSATISGGGEQYF. The CDR3 DNA sequence: TGCAGTGCTACTATATCAGGGGGCGGCGAGCAGTACTTC. This chain joins TRBV20-1 and TRBJ2-7; 8 nucleotides agree with TRBD1. This CDR3 is 13 amino acids long. Per germline, CDR1 DFQATT and CDR2 SNEGSKA (reference sequence). V was pared by 4 bases and J by 6 bases, with 8 bases of the junction left unmatched.

The chain carries TRBV11-2 and TRBJ2-7; 10 positions match TRBD2. This CDR3 is built from 18 residues. Per germline, CDR1 SGHAT and CDR2 FQNNGV. The V gene end was trimmed by 0 bases and the J gene end by 6 bases; junction bases not matched to a gene: 14. The CDR3 region has the DNA TGTGCCAGCAGCTTAGATTTGTTGGTCACTAGCGGGGCCGGCGAGCAGTACTTC. Protein: CASSLDLLVTSGAGEQYF.

This chain links TRBV20-1 with TRBJ2-2, with 9 bases that match TRBD1. V shed 5 bases, J shed 9 bases, and the junction held 16 bases outside the gene matches. Germline CDR1 DFQATT, CDR2 SNEGSKA (reference sequence). The CDR3 sequence is 16 residues long. The CDR3 bases are TGCAGTGCTCAGGACAGGGGCTGGGGGCGAACCAGGGAGCTGTTTTTT. Amino acid sequence: CSAQDRGWGRTRELFF.

The rearrangement joins TRBV5-1 to TRBJ2-5; no clear D gene. Germline V gene data show CDR1 as SGHRS and CDR2 as YFSETQ. V was shortened by 3 bases and J by 3 bases, with 12 bases between the two germline ends. The CDR3 is 14 amino acids. CDR3 region: CASSSGGPEETQYF. DNA for the CDR3: TGCGCCAGCAGCTCAGGCGGCCCCGAAGAGACCCAGTACTTC.

This clonotype was counted between two and nine times. The gene calls are TRBV5-5 and TRBJ1-5; tentatively, D is TRBD1 (5 bases). Deletions cut 0 bases from V and 9 bases from J, with 10 bases between. CDR3 length equals 13 residues. Per germline, CDR1 SGHKS and CDR2 YYEKEE (reference sequence). CDR3 sequence reads: CASSLVLGGPQHF. CDR3 nucleotide sequence: TGTGCCAGCAGCTTGGTCCTGGGGGGGCCCCAGCATTTT.

This clonotype was seen at least ten times. The chain carries TRBV12-3 or TRBV12-4 and TRBJ1-1; D gene uncertain. V was shortened by 5 bases and J by 5 bases, with 9 bases between the two germline ends. This CDR3 comprises 12 residues. The CDR3 DNA is TGTGCCAGCAGTGCCCGACGGACTGAAGCTTTCTTT. This translates into CASSARRTEAFF.

This clonotype was recorded many times. The gene calls are TRBV15 and TRBJ2-1, with D tentatively TRBD1 or TRBD2 (5 bases each). The CDR3 spans 14 residues. The V gene's germline CDR1 is LNHNV and CDR2 YYDKDF (reference sequence). Trimming took 4 bases from V and 9 from J, leaving 16 bases between them. CDR3 nucleotides: TGTGCCACCAGCACGGCAGGGCCTCGGGGTGAGCAGTTCTTC. Translating it yields CATSTAGPRGEQFF.

There are a few counts of this clonotype. The genes are TRBV6-1 and TRBJ1-2; no clear D gene. The CDR3 loop spans 15 amino acids. The V gene's germline CDR1 is MNHNS and CDR2 SASEGT. Trimming stripped 6 bases from V and 3 bases from J, with 17 bases between. The CDR3 DNA reads as TGTGCCAGCAGACCCCACTTTGGCCTCCACTATGGCTACACCTTC. Protein sequence: CASRPHFGLHYGYTF.

This clonotype was observed a handful of times. The CDR3 DNA sequence: TGTGCCTGGAGTGTGGGGGGGCTAGGCACCGGGGAGCTGTTTTTT. This translates into CAWSVGGLGTGELFF. The chain has TRBV30 and TRBJ2-2; tentatively, D is TRBD2 (7 bases). The CDR3 is 15 residues long. Trimming left V 0 bases short and J 4 bases short, with 12 bases between. The germline CDR1 and CDR2 sequences are GTSNPN and SVGIG (reference sequence).

The chain couples TRBV6-2 or TRBV6-3 to TRBJ2-7; TRBD2 matches 8 bases. Germline lookup yields CDR1 MNHEY and CDR2 SVGEGT. There are 13 residues in the CDR3. With V trimmed by 8 bases and J by 4 bases, 7 bases remained unmatched. The CDR3, as DNA: TGTGCCAGCTGCAGACTAGCGCCTTACGAGCAGTACTTC. Translated: CASCRLAPYEQYF.